The rows below give T cell receptor beta chains drawn from one sample of a study of spatial heterogeneity in lung cancer. TCRdb itself ran the 5' RACE reads through MiXCR, one entry per CDR3 protein. The sample holds more than 65,000 distinct CDR3 sequences, around 13% seen once. The sample was PBMCs, taken at surgery. The receptors stem from a male donor with early-stage non-small cell lung cancer. The CDR3 runs from the conserved cysteine through the conserved F or W. The D gene is left open where the match is weak. Clone sizes are given selectively: once, few, many, or a class where the clone is expanded.

>TRBV9|few|-|TRBJ2-7
CASSSPGLGYEQYF
TGTGCCAGCAGCTCCCCGGGCTTAGGATACGAGCAGTACTTC
>TRBV7-3|-|TRBD1|TRBJ1-6
CASSSGTVNSPLHF
TGTGCCAGCAGCTCCGGGACAGTGAATTCACCCCTCCACTTT
>TRBV29-1|-|-|TRBJ2-1
CSVGDNEQFF
TGCAGCGTTGGGGACAATGAGCAGTTCTTC
>TRBV7-9|few|TRBD1|TRBJ2-7
CASSSSSAGGMGEQYF
TGTGCCAGCAGCTCCTCTTCAGCAGGGGGCATGGGCGAGCAGTACTTC
>TRBV7-2|many|-|TRBJ1-1
CASSLKSLNTEAFF
TGTGCCAGCAGCTTAAAAAGCTTGAACACTGAAGCTTTCTTT
>TRBV12-3/TRBV12-4|-|-|TRBJ2-3
CASSLGGSYTQYF
TGTGCCAGCAGTTTAGGGGGGAGCTATACGCAGTATTTT
>TRBV24-1|many|TRBD1|TRBJ2-1
CATSDLDAGGREQFF
TGTGCCACCAGTGATTTGGACGCAGGGGGCCGTGAGCAGTTCTTC
>TRBV9|-|-|TRBJ1-1
CASSPQGSNTEAFF
TGTGCCAGCAGCCCACAAGGCAGCAACACTGAAGCTTTCTTT
>TRBV5-1|few|TRBD2|TRBJ2-1
CASSLTSGLSSYNEQFF
TGCGCCAGCAGCCTGACTAGCGGCCTTAGCTCCTACAATGAGCAGTTCTTC
>TRBV5-1|-|-|TRBJ2-5
CASSPEGKLETQYF
TGCGCCAGCAGCCCCGAGGGCAAGCTAGAGACCCAGTACTTC
>TRBV4-2|few|TRBD2|TRBJ2-5
CASSQGGLAETQYF
TGTGCCAGCAGCCAAGGAGGACTAGCAGAGACCCAGTACTTC
>TRBV19|few|TRBD2|TRBJ2-3
CASSIRGLAGTSTDTQYF
TGTGCCAGTAGTATACGCGGACTAGCGGGGACTAGCACAGATACGCAGTATTTT
>TRBV10-3|-|-|TRBJ2-5
CAISGLEETQYF
TGTGCCATCAGTGGCCTGGAAGAGACCCAGTACTTC
>TRBV2|few|TRBD2|TRBJ2-3
CASRGGLARGTDTQYF
TGTGCCAGCAGAGGCGGACTAGCGAGGGGCACAGATACGCAGTATTTT
>TRBV7-8|many|-|TRBJ2-2
CASSLVETKTGELFF
TGTGCCAGCAGCTTAGTAGAGACGAAAACCGGGGAGCTGTTTTTT
>TRBV7-9|many|-|TRBJ1-1
CASSLGGPTEAFF
TGTGCCAGCAGCTTAGGGGGGCCCACTGAAGCTTTCTTT
>TRBV7-6|-|TRBD2|TRBJ2-1
CASSPGRAGYNEQFF
TGTGCCAGCAGCCCAGGGCGAGCGGGGTACAATGAGCAGTTCTTC
>TRBV19|-|-|TRBJ2-5
CASSIDPEETQYF
TGTGCCAGTAGTATAGATCCGGAAGAGACCCAGTACTTC
>TRBV20-1|-|-|TRBJ2-1
CSAPWAAILSNEQFF
TGCAGTGCCCCGTGGGCGGCGATCCTCAGCAATGAGCAGTTCTTC
>TRBV6-4|-|TRBD1|TRBJ2-3
CASSGQGGTDTQYF
TGTGCCAGCAGTGGACAGGGGGGCACAGATACGCAGTATTTT
>TRBV2|-|-|TRBJ2-7
CASSRVSYEQYF
TGTGCCAGCAGCCGGGTTTCCTACGAGCAGTACTTC
>TRBV5-1|-|-|TRBJ2-5
CASSLPEGETQYF
TGCGCCAGCAGCTTACCCGAGGGAGAGACCCAGTACTTC
>TRBV6-5|few|-|TRBJ2-3
CASSLGSIQGGDTQYF
TGTGCCAGCAGTTTGGGATCAATACAGGGCGGAGATACGCAGTATTTT
>TRBV6-6|-|-|TRBJ2-1
CASSYVAGEQFF
TGTGCCAGCAGTTACGTCGCAGGGGAGCAGTTCTTC
>TRBV20-1|many|-|TRBJ1-6
CSARTEYNSPLHF
TGCAGTGCTCGGACAGAGTATAATTCACCCCTCCACTTT
>TRBV7-3|many|TRBD1|TRBJ1-1
CASKEGASTEAFF
TGTGCCAGCAAGGAGGGGGCGTCCACTGAAGCTTTCTTT
>TRBV5-4|-|-|TRBJ1-1
CASSRTSGAAEAFF
TGTGCCAGCAGCCGAACGTCGGGGGCGGCTGAAGCTTTCTTT
>TRBV2|-|TRBD2|TRBJ2-1
CASALGGGFSYNEQFF
TGTGCCAGCGCTCTTGGCGGGGGGTTTTCCTACAATGAGCAGTTCTTC
>TRBV9|-|TRBD1|TRBJ1-4
CASSVLATGASTNEKLFF
TGTGCCAGCAGCGTATTGGCTACAGGGGCATCAACTAATGAAAAACTGTTTTTT
>TRBV18|-|-|TRBJ2-1
CASSPGRTPNEQFF
TGTGCCAGCTCACCGGGACGCACCCCCAATGAGCAGTTCTTC
>TRBV29-1|many|-|TRBJ2-1
CSVDGSPASYNEQFF
TGCAGCGTTGACGGGAGTCCGGCCTCCTACAATGAGCAGTTCTTC
>TRBV12-3/TRBV12-4|few|TRBD1|TRBJ1-5
CASSFEGARGNQPQHF
TGTGCCAGCAGTTTTGAGGGGGCGAGAGGCAATCAGCCCCAGCATTTT
>TRBV7-9|few|-|TRBJ1-6
CASSTTGQSTYNSPLHF
TGTGCCAGCAGCACAACCGGGCAAAGCACCTATAATTCACCCCTCCACTTT
>TRBV20-1|few|-|TRBJ2-7
CSAKPRGSPDEQYF
TGCAGTGCTAAGCCGAGAGGGTCCCCTGACGAGCAGTACTTC
>TRBV7-2|many|TRBD1|TRBJ2-1
CASSLDRGSYNEQFF
TGTGCCAGCAGCTTAGACAGGGGGTCCTACAATGAGCAGTTCTTC
>TRBV29-1|few|-|TRBJ1-3
CSAQGGNTIYF
TGCAGCGCCCAGGGGGGAAACACCATATATTTT
>TRBV5-1|-|-|TRBJ2-6
CASSLDGPGANVLTF
TGCGCCAGCAGCCTTGACGGGCCTGGGGCCAACGTCCTGACTTTC
>TRBV2|few|TRBD1|TRBJ1-1
CASRRPGQGAGEAFF
TGTGCCAGCAGGCGCCCGGGACAGGGGGCCGGTGAAGCTTTCTTT
>TRBV10-3|few|-|TRBJ2-3
CAITDSLGEDTQYF
TGTGCCATCACCGACTCGTTAGGGGAAGATACGCAGTATTTT
>TRBV20-1|-|TRBD1|TRBJ1-1
CSAEQGAEAFF
TGCAGTGCTGAACAGGGGGCTGAAGCTTTCTTT
>TRBV7-6|few|-|TRBJ2-3
CASSLWASLSGPDTQYF
TGTGCCAGCAGCTTGTGGGCGTCATTGTCGGGGCCAGATACGCAGTATTTT
>TRBV2|-|-|TRBJ1-6
CASRTVRSPLHF
TGTGCCAGCAGGACGGTACGATCACCCCTCCACTTT
>TRBV3-1|-|-|TRBJ1-5
CASSQEFGGRSNQPQHF
TGTGCCAGCAGCCAAGAGTTCGGGGGTAGGAGCAATCAGCCCCAGCATTTT
>TRBV7-6|-|-|TRBJ1-4
CASSLAYRVNEKLFF
TGTGCCAGCAGCTTAGCTTACAGGGTTAATGAAAAACTGTTTTTT
>TRBV7-2|many|TRBD2|TRBJ2-2
CASSSMLAGGVTGELFF
TGTGCCAGCAGCTCTATGCTAGCGGGAGGGGTCACCGGGGAGCTGTTTTTT
>TRBV5-1|-|-|TRBJ2-7
CASSSRTGSYEQYF
TGCGCCAGCAGCTCCCGGACGGGCTCCTACGAGCAGTACTTC
>TRBV18|-|-|TRBJ1-5
CASSPLGFKPQHF
TGTGCCAGCTCACCACTAGGGTTTAAGCCCCAGCATTTT
>TRBV20-1|-|TRBD2|TRBJ2-7
CSVFGGAREQYF
TGCAGTGTTTTCGGGGGGGCGAGAGAGCAGTACTTC